This T cell receptor (beta chain) was observed in a study of cytomegalovirus exposure and HLA in healthy donors. PCR employed 60 Vbeta and 13 Jbeta primers. Libraries were prepared by immunoSEQ multiplex PCR; TCRdb keeps only in-frame clonotypes and omits some of them. The sample includes about 140,000 clones, more than 75% of them seen just once. CDR1 PRHDT and CDR2 FYEKMQ come from the germline V gene (reference sequence). Between the trimmed V and J ends, which lost 4 bases and 1 base, there was a span of 16 bases. The CDR3 is 16 amino acids. The chain has TRBV13 and TRBJ1-1; possibly TRBD1 for D (5 bases). The specimen was PBMCs. This TCR was sampled from a man aged 18 to 29 in good health and CMV-seronegative. The CDR3 here is CASSSAGRGRNTEAFF. CDR3 bases: TGTGCCAGCAGCTCCGCGGGGAGGGGACGGAACACTGAAGCTTTCTTT. The full variable domain, in which reference TRBV13 and TRBJ1-1 provide the parts outside the CDR3, is AAGVIQSPRHLIKEKRETATLKCYPIPRHDTVYWYQQGPGQDPQFLISFYEKMQSDKGSIPDRFSAQQFSDYHSELNMSSLELGDSALYFCASSSAGRGRNTEAFFGQGTRLTVV.